This T cell receptor (beta chain) was observed in a study of human T cells and chemical hapten exposure. The wider study: TCR yield per sample varied, mainly due to pooled library volumes.

Trimming shortened V by 6 bases and J by 1 base, and 15 bases separated the two germline ends. CDR3 size: 15 residues. This clonotype was counted a few times. The target antigen is unknown. Unique molecular identifiers were linked by the library to individual cDNA molecules. TCRdb processed the RACE reads anew with MiXCR; each CDR3 protein has one entry. The sample consists of about 130,000 distinct CDR3 sequences, roughly 9.5% of them appearing once. Study-level findings and limits: Those TCRs sitting above 1 in 1000 frequency stayed the same with DPC sensitization.

As to time point: healthy volunteer bleed at 2 weeks. Total RNA was isolated from unfractionated whole blood. The chain links TRBV12-3 or TRBV12-4 to TRBJ1-2; D is uncertain. The TCR sequence derives from a male donor in good health. Some clones in this sample may be carry-over from other donors' samples. The sequenced material came from whole blood. CDR3: CASSPPGRINYGYTF. CDR3 coding DNA: TGTGCCAGCAGCCCTCCTGGACGGATTAACTATGGCTACACCTTC.